These 5 T cell receptor beta chains came from one sample sequenced in a study of technical replicates of blood from several donors. The repertoire was sequenced with immunoSEQ multiplex PCR; TCRdb's copy has only in-frame clones and lacks some. The sample includes 50,000 to 80,000 clones, around nine tenths of them seen just once. Source material: PBMCs. These TCRs come from a human donor in good health. Some clones in this sample may be carry-over from other donors' samples.

The rearrangement joins TRBV7-9 to TRBJ2-2; 8 bases line up with TRBD1. The CDR3 has 17 residues. Germline CDR1 is SEHNR and CDR2 is FQNEAQ (reference sequence). V gave up 2 bases and J gave up 4 bases; unmatched junction bases: 9. CDR3 nucleotide sequence: TGTGCCAGCAGCTTATGGGGCAGGGGGCCGGCCACCGGGGAGCTGTTTTTT. Translation gives CASSLWGRGPATGELFF.

This chain links TRBV5-5 with TRBJ2-5, with a weak D call TRBD2 (6 bases). The germline CDR1 and CDR2 sequences are SGHKS and YYEKEE (reference sequence). The ends were cut back, 0 bases at V and 5 bases at J, with 11 bases in the middle. This CDR3 has 14 amino acids. In DNA, the CDR3 is TGTGCCAGCAGCTTGGATAGCGGTTGGGAGACCCAGTACTTC. Translating it yields CASSLDSGWETQYF.

The J gene is TRBJ2-1, the V gene TRBV4-1; 9 nucleotides match TRBD2. The trim removed 0 bases at V and 0 bases at J, leaving 12 bases unmatched. This CDR3 region has 20 residues. Germline lookup yields CDR1 MGHRA and CDR2 YSYEKL. This chain's CDR3 is CASSQEGLRGGANSYNEQFF. DNA of the CDR3: TGCGCCAGCAGCCAAGAGGGCCTACGCGGGGGGGCGAACTCCTACAATGAGCAGTTCTTC.

The gene calls are TRBV14 and TRBJ2-7; TRBD1 matches at 10 bases. V gave up 5 bases and J gave up 3 bases; unmatched junction bases: 4. Germline CDR1 reads SGHDN; CDR2 reads FVKESK. There are 14 residues in the CDR3. The CDR3 DNA sequence: TGTGCCAGCAGCGGGGACAGGGGATTCTACGAGCAGTACTTC. Protein product: CASSGDRGFYEQYF.

This sequence joins TRBV10-3 and TRBJ2-3, with 10 bases matching TRBD2. Looked up from germline, CDR1 is ENHRY and CDR2 is SYGVKD. CDR3 length: 17 amino acids. J was trimmed by 0 bases and V by 2 bases; bases with no gene match: 5. This CDR3 reads CAISEGAGGLSTDTQYF. Written as DNA, the CDR3 is TGTGCCATCAGTGAGGGAGCGGGGGGGCTCAGCACAGATACGCAGTATTTT.